The sequence of this TCR beta chain was determined in a study of T cells in Graves' hyperthyroidism and ophthalmopathy. It was RNA transcripts that yielded the amplified TCR beta CDR3 regions. HTBI primers were used for first-round RT-PCR of the TCR CDR3. TCRdb re-derived calls from the multiplex PCR reads in MiXCR, one entry per CDR3 protein. The table has approximately 510,000 distinct CDR3 sequences, roughly 20% seen once. This clonotype occurred many times. Clinical symptoms, serum thyroxine, TRAb, thyroid ultrasound and orbital computed tomography informed diagnoses. The origin of this receptor is a man younger than 35 with Graves' hyperthyroidism. Sequencing was performed on blood.

The CDR3 reads CASSEPLTRPDQPQHF. The CDR3 DNA is TGTGCCAGCAGTGAACCTCTAACCCGCCCAGATCAGCCCCAGCATTTT. This sequence joins TRBV6-1 and TRBJ1-5; D is ambiguous. The CDR3 extends over 16 amino acids. The germline V gene encodes CDR1 MNHNS and CDR2 SASEGT. Trimming pared 2 bases from V and 5 bases from J, leaving 16 bases between.